Detailed here is one T cell receptor (beta chain). This sample was taken from a study of blood T cell repertoires in COVID-19. Assay used: immunoSEQ multiplex PCR; TCRdb lists only in-frame clones, some missing. Of about 410,000 clones in the sample, 80% to 90% were seen once. The CDR3 has 15 residues. V lost 3 bases, J lost 0 bases, and 9 bases lay in between. Germline V gene sequence: CDR1 SGHVS, CDR2 FQNEAQ. The chain recombines TRBV7-8 with TRBJ1-3; D gene uncertain. The TCR originated in a woman in her 30s with active or convalescent COVID-19. Sequenced input: peripheral blood. Here the CDR3 reads CASSLRQSSGNTIYF. Here the CDR3 DNA reads TGTGCCAGCAGCTTGAGGCAGAGCTCTGGAAACACCATATATTTT.